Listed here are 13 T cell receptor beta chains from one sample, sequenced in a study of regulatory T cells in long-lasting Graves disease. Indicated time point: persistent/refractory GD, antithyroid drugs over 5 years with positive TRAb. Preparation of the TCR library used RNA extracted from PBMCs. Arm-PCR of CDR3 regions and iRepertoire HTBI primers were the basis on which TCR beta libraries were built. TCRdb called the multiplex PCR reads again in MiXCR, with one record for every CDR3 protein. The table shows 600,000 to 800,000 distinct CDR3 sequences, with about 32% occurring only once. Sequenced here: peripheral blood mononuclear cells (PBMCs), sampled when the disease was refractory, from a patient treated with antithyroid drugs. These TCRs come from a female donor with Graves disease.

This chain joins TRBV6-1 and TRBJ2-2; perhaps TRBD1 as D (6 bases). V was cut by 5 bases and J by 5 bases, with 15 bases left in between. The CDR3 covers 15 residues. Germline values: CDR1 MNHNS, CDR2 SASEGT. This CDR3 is CASSQQTGMTGELFF. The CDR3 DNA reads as TGTGCCAGCAGTCAGCAAACAGGGATGACCGGGGAGCTGTTTTTT.

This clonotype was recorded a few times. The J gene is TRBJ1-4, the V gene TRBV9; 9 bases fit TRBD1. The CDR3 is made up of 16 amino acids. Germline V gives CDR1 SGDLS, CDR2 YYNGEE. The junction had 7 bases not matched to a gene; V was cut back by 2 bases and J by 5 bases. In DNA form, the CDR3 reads TGTGCCAGCAGCGTTTTTTCCGGGACAGGGAATGAAAAACTGTTTTTT. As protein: CASSVFSGTGNEKLFF.

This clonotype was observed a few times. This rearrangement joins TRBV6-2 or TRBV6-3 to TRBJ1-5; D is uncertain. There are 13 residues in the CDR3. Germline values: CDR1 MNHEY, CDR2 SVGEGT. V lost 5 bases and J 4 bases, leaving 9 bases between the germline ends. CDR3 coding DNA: TGTGCCAGCAGTGTACATAAGAATCAGCCCCAGCATTTT. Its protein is CASSVHKNQPQHF.

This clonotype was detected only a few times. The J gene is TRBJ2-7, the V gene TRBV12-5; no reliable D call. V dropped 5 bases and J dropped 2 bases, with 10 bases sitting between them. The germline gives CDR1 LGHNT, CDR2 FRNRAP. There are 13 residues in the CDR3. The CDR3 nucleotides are TGTGCTAGTGGTGCGAGCGACACCTACGAGCAGTACTTC. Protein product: CASGASDTYEQYF.

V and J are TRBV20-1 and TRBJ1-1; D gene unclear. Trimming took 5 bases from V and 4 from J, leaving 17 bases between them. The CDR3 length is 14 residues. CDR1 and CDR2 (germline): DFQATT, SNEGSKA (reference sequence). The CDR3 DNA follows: TGCAGTGCTCCCGGCCCTACACGGACCACTGAAGCTTTCTTT. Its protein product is CSAPGPTRTTEAFF.

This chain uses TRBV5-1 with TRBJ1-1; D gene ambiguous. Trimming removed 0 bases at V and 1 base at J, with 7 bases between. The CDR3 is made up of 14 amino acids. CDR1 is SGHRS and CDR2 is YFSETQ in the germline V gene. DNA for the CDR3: TGCGCCAGCAGCTTGGTTCCCGAGAACACTGAAGCTTTCTTT. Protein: CASSLVPENTEAFF.

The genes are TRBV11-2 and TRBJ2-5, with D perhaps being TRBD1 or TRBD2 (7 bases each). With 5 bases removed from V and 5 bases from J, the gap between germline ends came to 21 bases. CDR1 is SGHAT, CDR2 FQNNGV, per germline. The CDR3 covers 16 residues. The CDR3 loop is CASSPPGRGHGETQYF. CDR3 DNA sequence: TGTGCCAGCAGCCCGCCGGGGAGGGGGCACGGGGAGACCCAGTACTTC.

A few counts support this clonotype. CDR3 loop: CASSQGWGGAQPQHF. CDR3 nucleotides: TGCGCCAGCAGCCAAGGGTGGGGCGGCGCTCAGCCCCAGCATTTT. This rearrangement joins TRBV4-1 to TRBJ1-5, with D tentatively TRBD1 (5 bases). This CDR3 spans 15 amino acids. Trimming shortened V by 1 base and J by 6 bases, and 13 bases separated the two germline ends. Germline V gene sequence: CDR1 MGHRA, CDR2 YSYEKL.

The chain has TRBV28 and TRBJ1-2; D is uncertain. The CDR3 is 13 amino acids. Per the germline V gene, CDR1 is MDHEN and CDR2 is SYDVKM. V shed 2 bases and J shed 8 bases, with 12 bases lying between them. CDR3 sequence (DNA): TGTGCCAGCAGTTTACCGGGAATATACGGCTACACCTTC. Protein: CASSLPGIYGYTF.

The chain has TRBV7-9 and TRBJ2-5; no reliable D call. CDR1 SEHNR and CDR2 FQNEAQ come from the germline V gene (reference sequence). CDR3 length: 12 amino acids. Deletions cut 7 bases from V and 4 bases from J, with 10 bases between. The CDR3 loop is CASTPAGETQYF. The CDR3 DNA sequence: TGTGCCAGCACCCCCGCCGGAGAGACCCAGTACTTC. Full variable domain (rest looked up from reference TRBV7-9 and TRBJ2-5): DTGVSQNPRHKITKRGQNVTFRCDPISEHNRLYWYRQTLGQGPEFLTYFQNEAQLEKSRLLSDRFSAERPKGSFSTLEIQRTEQGDSAMYLCASTPAGETQYFGPGTRLLVL.

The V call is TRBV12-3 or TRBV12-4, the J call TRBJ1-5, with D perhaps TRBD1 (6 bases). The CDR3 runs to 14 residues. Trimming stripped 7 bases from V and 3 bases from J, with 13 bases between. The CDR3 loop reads CASKPDSLNQPQHF. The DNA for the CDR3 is TGTGCCAGCAAACCGGACAGTCTCAATCAGCCCCAGCATTTT.

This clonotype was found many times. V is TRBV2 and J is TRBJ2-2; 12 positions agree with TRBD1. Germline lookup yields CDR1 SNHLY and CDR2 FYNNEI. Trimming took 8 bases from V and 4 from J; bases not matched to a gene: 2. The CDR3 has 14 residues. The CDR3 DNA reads TGTGCCAGCCGGGACAGGGGGCGCACCGGGGAGCTGTTTTTT. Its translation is CASRDRGRTGELFF. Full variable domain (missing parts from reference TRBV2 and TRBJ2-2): EPEVTQTPSHQVTQMGQEVILRCVPISNHLYFYWYRQILGQKVEFLVSFYNNEISEKSEIFDDQFSVERPDGSNFTLKIRSTKLEDSAMYFCASRDRGRTGELFFGEGSRLTVL.

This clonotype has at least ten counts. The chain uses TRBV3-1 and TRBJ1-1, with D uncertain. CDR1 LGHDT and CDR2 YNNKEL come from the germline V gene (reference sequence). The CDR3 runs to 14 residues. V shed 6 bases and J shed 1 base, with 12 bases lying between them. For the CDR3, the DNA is TGTGCCAGCAGACAGAGGCAGAAGAACACTGAAGCTTTCTTT. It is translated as CASRQRQKNTEAFF.